A single sample gave rise to the 29 T cell receptor beta chains below, sequenced in a study of OX40 agonist ivuxolimab in advanced cancers. TCRdb's copy holds only in-frame clones and misses some; the assay was immunoSEQ multiplex PCR. The sample contains 35,000 to 40,000 clones, roughly 82% of which appear only once. Sample: CD4+ or CD8+ T cells sorted from blood, taken in a trial of the OX40 agonist ivuxolimab. These TCRs come from an adult with an advanced solid tumor such as melanoma, head and neck, liver or kidney cancer.

V usage is TRBV27 and J usage is TRBJ1-2, with 11 nucleotides matching TRBD1. After removal of 6 bases from V and 8 bases from J, the junction contained 8 bases not matched to a gene. Germline CDR1 reads MNHEY; CDR2 reads SMNVEV (reference sequence). The CDR3 spans 14 residues. CDR3 region: CASRWTGGAGGYTF. The CDR3 bases are TGTGCCAGCAGGTGGACAGGGGGCGCGGGAGGCTACACCTTC.

J is TRBJ1-1 and V is TRBV7-9, with D unclear. The V end lost 5 bases, the J end lost 0 bases, and 13 bases lay between the germline ends. This CDR3 comprises 15 residues. Per germline, CDR1 SEHNR and CDR2 FQNEAQ (reference sequence). CDR3 sequence reads: CASSRAITVNTEAFF. The CDR3 DNA follows: TGTGCCAGCAGCCGAGCTATAACCGTGAACACTGAAGCTTTCTTT. The full variable domain, rest sourced from reference TRBV7-9 and TRBJ1-1, is DTGVSQNPRHKITKRGQNVTFRCDPISEHNRLYWYRQTLGQGPEFLTYFQNEAQLEKSRLLSDRFSAERPKGSFSTLEIQRTEQGDSAMYLCASSRAITVNTEAFFGQGTRLTVV.

This chain connects TRBV18 to TRBJ2-7; tentatively, D is TRBD2 (6 bases). Germline loops: CDR1 KGHSH, CDR2 LQKENI. The CDR3 has 12 residues. Trimming left V 1 base short and J 6 bases short, with 7 bases between. This CDR3 reads CASSPQRAEQYF. CDR3 in DNA: TGTGCCAGCTCACCACAGCGGGCCGAGCAGTACTTC.

The chain has TRBV11-2 and TRBJ1-5; no clear D. V was trimmed by 5 bases and J by 4 bases, leaving 15 bases between them. The CDR3 is made up of 15 amino acids. Germline values: CDR1 SGHAT, CDR2 FQNNGV. CDR3 sequence: CASSPNPQRNQPQHF. The CDR3 DNA is TGTGCCAGCAGCCCGAACCCACAAAGAAATCAGCCCCAGCATTTT.

This chain links TRBV5-1 with TRBJ1-1; 7 bases fit TRBD1. Germline V lookup: CDR1 SGHRS, CDR2 YFSETQ. The CDR3 spans 16 residues. The trim removed 3 bases at V and 1 base at J, leaving 9 bases unmatched. CDR3 nucleotides: TGCGCCAGCAGCTCGAGTGTTAGACAGGGGAACACTGAAGCTTTCTTT. Protein product: CASSSSVRQGNTEAFF.

The V call is TRBV5-1, the J call TRBJ2-1; 9 nucleotides agree with TRBD1. This CDR3 is built from 15 residues. Germline V gene lookup returns CDR1 SGHRS and CDR2 YFSETQ. J was trimmed by 3 bases and V by 4 bases; bases with no gene match: 5. Here the CDR3 reads CASSKGQGNYNEQFF. CDR3 sequence (DNA): TGCGCCAGCAGCAAGGGACAGGGAAACTACAATGAGCAGTTCTTC. Full variable domain (rest looked up from reference TRBV5-1 and TRBJ2-1): KAGVTQTPRYLIKTRGQQVTLSCSPISGHRSVSWYQQTPGQGLQFLFEYFSETQRNKGNFPGRFSGRQFSNSRSEMNVSTLELGDSALYLCASSKGQGNYNEQFFGPGTRLTVL.

The chain is built from TRBV5-6 and TRBJ2-5, with 8 bases that match TRBD1. Per the germline V gene, CDR1 is SGHDT and CDR2 is YYEEEE. This CDR3 spans 14 amino acids. With V trimmed by 6 bases and J by 2 bases, 6 bases remained unmatched. The CDR3 here is CASTETGEQETQYF. CDR3 bases: TGTGCCAGCACCGAGACAGGGGAACAAGAGACCCAGTACTTC.

This chain connects TRBV7-9 to TRBJ1-3; D may be TRBD1 (6 bases). V dropped 6 bases and J dropped 3 bases, with 15 bases sitting between them. The CDR3 runs to 15 residues. Germline V gene sequence: CDR1 SEHNR, CDR2 FQNEAQ (reference sequence). The chain's CDR3 is CASSLGAGDGNTIYF. The DNA for the CDR3 is TGTGCCAGCAGTTTGGGGGCGGGAGATGGAAACACCATATATTTT.

This clone was counted a few times. This chain uses TRBV7-2 with TRBJ2-7; D is possibly TRBD2 (7 bases). The CDR3 length is 16 residues. V was clipped by 5 bases and J by 2 bases, with 19 bases between them. CDR1 is SGHTA, CDR2 FQGNSA, per germline. The CDR3 nucleotides read TGTGCCAGCAGCCCCGGGGGGCATTCCCCCCCCTACGAGCAGTACTTC. Its translation is CASSPGGHSPPYEQYF.

Of note for this clone: Distinct nucleotide sequences in the sample also encode this CDR3. The CDR3 spells CASSLRGQGEAFF. For the CDR3, the DNA is TGTGCCAGCAGCCTCCGTGGACAGGGAGAAGCTTTCTTT. The chain has TRBV9 and TRBJ1-1; 8 nucleotides align to TRBD1. Germline CDR1 SGDLS, CDR2 YYNGEE. V was clipped by 4 bases and J by 8 bases; unmatched bases: 7. The CDR3 runs to 13 residues.

Only a few counts were recorded for this clone. The V call is TRBV12-5, the J call TRBJ2-1; unclear D gene. Between the trimmed V and J ends, which lost 3 bases and 7 bases, there was a span of 13 bases. CDR1 LGHNT and CDR2 FRNRAP come from the germline V gene. The CDR3 is made up of 14 amino acids. DNA of the CDR3: TGTGCTAGTGGTTTCCTCTCCCGAAAGAATGAGCAGTTCTTC. This sequence encodes CASGFLSRKNEQFF.

J is TRBJ2-5 and V is TRBV2; possibly TRBD1 for D (5 bases). The CDR3 is 14 amino acids. V was cut by 6 bases and J by 5 bases, with 16 bases left in between. CDR1 and CDR2 (germline): SNHLY, FYNNEI. CDR3 nucleotide sequence: TGTGCCAGCAGGGGATCCGATCAGGGCGAGACCCAGTACTTC. Translation gives CASRGSDQGETQYF.

The chain employs TRBV5-1 and TRBJ2-6; D gene unclear. Germline V CDR1 and CDR2: SGHRS, YFSETQ. This CDR3 is 15 amino acids long. Trimming removed 3 bases at V and 0 bases at J, with 7 bases between. CDR3 nucleotide sequence: TGCGCCAGCAGCTCCTTGAACTCTGGGGCCAACGTCCTGACTTTC. It specifies CASSSLNSGANVLTF.

This clone was observed a few times. The genes are TRBV6-1 and TRBJ1-1; D gene ambiguous. CDR3 size: 14 residues. Germline V gives CDR1 MNHNS, CDR2 SASEGT. The ends were cut back, 1 base at V and 10 bases at J, with 16 bases in the middle. CDR3 loop: CASSEGGTTWRAFF. The CDR3 region has the DNA TGTGCCAGCAGTGAAGGGGGAACCACCTGGAGAGCTTTCTTT.

V usage is TRBV6-5 and J usage is TRBJ1-1; D may be TRBD1 (6 bases). The CDR3 sequence is 14 residues long. V lost 0 bases to trimming and J lost 3 bases, with 8 bases between them. Germline lookup yields CDR1 MNHEY and CDR2 SVGAGI. The chain's CDR3 is CASSYSGGDTEAFF. The CDR3 DNA is TGTGCCAGCAGTTACTCAGGGGGGGACACTGAAGCTTTCTTT.

The rearrangement joins TRBV5-4 to TRBJ2-1, with D possibly being TRBD2 (5 bases). CDR3 size: 12 residues. Trimming left V 0 bases short and J 9 bases short, with 7 bases between. Germline V gene lookup returns CDR1 SGHNT and CDR2 YYREEE (reference sequence). CDR3 sequence (DNA): TGTGCCAGCAGCTTGGACAGCGGTGAGCAGTTCTTC. As protein: CASSLDSGEQFF.

This chain connects TRBV4-1 to TRBJ2-1; TRBD2 matches at 11 bases. CDR3 length: 17 residues. The germline CDR1 and CDR2 sequences are MGHRA and YSYEKL. The V gene end was trimmed by 0 bases and the J gene end by 9 bases; junction bases not matched to a gene: 10. The CDR3: CASSQETVLAGESEQFF. In nucleotides, the CDR3 is TGCGCCAGCAGCCAAGAGACAGTACTAGCGGGGGAAAGTGAGCAGTTCTTC.

The chain employs TRBV27 and TRBJ1-6; D ambiguous. The V and J ends lost 3 bases and 7 bases respectively, with 10 bases between them. This CDR3 region has 14 residues. Germline V gene sequence: CDR1 MNHEY, CDR2 SMNVEV (reference sequence). The DNA of the CDR3 is TGTGCCAGCAGTTTCGGGCAAGGGAATTCACCCCTCCACTTT. This sequence encodes CASSFGQGNSPLHF.

The CDR3 here is CASNPQGARGKLFF. CDR3 nucleotide sequence: TGTGCCAGCAACCCACAGGGGGCGAGGGGAAAACTGTTTTTT. The chain recombines TRBV6-5 with TRBJ1-4, with 9 bases identical to TRBD1. Trimming removed 7 bases from V and 10 bases from J; junction bases left unmatched: 10. The CDR3 sequence is 14 residues long. Germline CDR1 reads MNHEY; CDR2 reads SVGAGI.

The J gene is TRBJ2-5, the V gene TRBV21-1; the table names TRBD1, a call not compared with the DNA. TRBV21-1 is an annotated pseudogene. The CDR3 runs to 18 residues. Here the CDR3 DNA reads TGTGCCAGCAGGGGGACAGGCCAAAGATTCGACCCCCAGGAGACCCAGTACTTC. Its protein product is CASRGTGQRFDPQETQYF.

This sequence joins TRBV27 and TRBJ2-2; TRBD2 is a possible D gene (6 bases). Deletions cut 4 bases from V and 0 bases from J, with 12 bases between. The V gene's germline CDR1 is MNHEY and CDR2 SMNVEV (reference sequence). This CDR3 region has 16 residues. The CDR3 region has the DNA TGTGCCAGCAGTTCCGGGGGTAACGCGAACACCGGGGAGCTGTTTTTT. Its protein product is CASSSGGNANTGELFF.

V is TRBV9 and J is TRBJ2-3; tentatively, D is TRBD1 (5 bases). Germline-derived CDR1 and CDR2 are SGDLS and YYNGEE. The CDR3 has 14 residues. V shed 4 bases and J shed 5 bases, with 14 bases lying between them. This CDR3 reads CASSPRQKVDTQYF. The CDR3 region has the DNA TGTGCCAGCAGCCCCCGACAGAAGGTAGATACGCAGTATTTT. The variable domain in full, with the rest retrieved from reference TRBV9 and TRBJ2-3, is DSGVTQTPKHLITATGQRVTLRCSPRSGDLSVYWYQQSLDQGLQFLIQYYNGEERAKGNILERFSAQQFPDLHSELNLSSLELGDSALYFCASSPRQKVDTQYFGPGTRLTVL.

The chain combines TRBV30 with TRBJ1-3, with D perhaps matching TRBD1 (6 bases). The V end was cut by 4 bases, the J end by 4 bases, with 8 bases between. Germline V lookup: CDR1 GTSNPN, CDR2 SVGIG (reference sequence). The CDR3 is 12 amino acids. The DNA for the CDR3 is TGTGCCTGGAACAGGGTCGGAAACACCATATATTTT. Its translation is CAWNRVGNTIYF.

In this sample, this clone turned up once. The chain recombines TRBV7-2 with TRBJ1-1; D is undetermined. This CDR3 has 14 residues. V lost 2 bases and J 7 bases, leaving 14 bases between the germline ends. Germline CDR1 SGHTA, CDR2 FQGNSA. CDR3 in DNA: TGTGCCAGCAGCTTAAATTTACTTACAGTTGAAGCTTTCTTT. It encodes CASSLNLLTVEAFF.

The chain combines TRBV27 with TRBJ1-2, with D possibly matching TRBD1 (5 bases). Per the germline V gene, CDR1 is MNHEY and CDR2 is SMNVEV (reference sequence). The V and J ends lost 6 bases and 6 bases respectively, with 14 bases between them. The length of the CDR3 is 13 residues. The CDR3 is CASRQAWGDGYTF. DNA for the CDR3: TGTGCCAGCAGACAAGCTTGGGGCGATGGCTACACCTTC.

J is TRBJ2-1 and V is TRBV9; the D is unclear. There are 16 residues in the CDR3. Trimming pared 0 bases from V and 4 bases from J, leaving 14 bases between. Germline values: CDR1 SGDLS, CDR2 YYNGEE. The CDR3 DNA reads TGTGCCAGCAGCGTAGAGAGTCAGTCGCGTTACAATGAGCAGTTCTTC. This gives the protein CASSVESQSRYNEQFF. The whole variable domain, remainder taken from reference TRBV9 and TRBJ2-1, is DSGVTQTPKHLITATGQRVTLRCSPRSGDLSVYWYQQSLDQGLQFLIQYYNGEERAKGNILERFSAQQFPDLHSELNLSSLELGDSALYFCASSVESQSRYNEQFFGPGTRLTVL.

V gene TRBV5-6 combines with J gene TRBJ1-2, with D perhaps matching TRBD1 (6 bases). The CDR3 sequence is 15 residues long. V was pared by 1 base and J by 6 bases, with 16 bases between. Germline V gene lookup returns CDR1 SGHDT and CDR2 YYEEEE. The CDR3, as DNA: TGTGCCAGCAGCTTGACAGGGCTCGGTAAGGATGGCTACACCTTC. It is translated as CASSLTGLGKDGYTF.

This chain joins TRBV5-4 and TRBJ1-2; TRBD1 matches 7 bases. Trimming took 0 bases from V and 4 from J; bases not matched to a gene: 9. CDR1 SGHNT and CDR2 YYREEE come from the germline V gene (reference sequence). There are 16 residues in the CDR3. As DNA, the CDR3 is TGTGCCAGCAGCTTGGGGGGAGGGGGCCTGGTCTATGGCTACACCTTC. Amino acid sequence: CASSLGGGGLVYGYTF.

This clone is medium-sized in the sample. The chain has TRBV19 and TRBJ2-5, with 7 bases matching TRBD1. CDR3 length: 14 amino acids. Looked up from germline, CDR1 is LNHDA and CDR2 is SQIVND (reference sequence). Trimming cost V 5 bases and J 7 bases; bases outside gene matches: 10. The CDR3 sequence: CASSSGQASGTQYF. As DNA, the CDR3 is TGTGCCAGTAGTTCCGGACAGGCGAGCGGGACCCAGTACTTC.